Here is one T cell receptor (beta chain) with its context. Antigen: not known. This record comes from a study of T cell repertoires in cytomegalovirus infection. Turning to the study itself: It was the public TCR beta signatures that indicated both CMV infection and matching HLA type. Study-wide results and caveats: Across the ex vivo response, the dominant clonotypes were HLA-C-restricted CMV-specific TCR beta clonotypes. Accumulated public TCR beta family frequency recognized individuals carrying CMV together with the relevant HLA.

TCRdb fed the reads into MiXCR, producing one record per CDR3 protein. The sample carries under 600,000 distinct CDR3 sequences, 15% to 20% recorded once. This CDR3 contains 12 residues. The trim removed 6 bases at V and 6 bases at J, leaving 5 bases unmatched. Germline loops: CDR1 KGHSH, CDR2 LQKENI. Sequenced input: CD8+ T cells from PBMCs. V is TRBV18 and J is TRBJ2-7; 7 bases align to TRBD2. The clonotype comes from a human donor in good health (CMV status not recorded). Some clones in this sample may be carry-over from other donors' samples. CDR3 region: CASSPGTTEQYF. In nucleotides, the CDR3 is TGTGCCAGCTCCCCTGGGACTACCGAGCAGTACTTC.